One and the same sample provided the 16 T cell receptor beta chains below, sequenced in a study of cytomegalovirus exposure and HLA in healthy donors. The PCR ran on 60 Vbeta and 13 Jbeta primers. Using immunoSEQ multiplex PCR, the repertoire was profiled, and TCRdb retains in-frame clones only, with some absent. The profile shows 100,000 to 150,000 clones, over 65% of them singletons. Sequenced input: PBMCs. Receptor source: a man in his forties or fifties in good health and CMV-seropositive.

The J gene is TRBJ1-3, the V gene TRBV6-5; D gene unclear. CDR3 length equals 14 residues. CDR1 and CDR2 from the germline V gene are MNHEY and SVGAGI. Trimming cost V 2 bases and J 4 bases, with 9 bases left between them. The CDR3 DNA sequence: TGTGCCAGCAGTTACGCTGGGCGCGGAAACACCATATATTTT. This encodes CASSYAGRGNTIYF.

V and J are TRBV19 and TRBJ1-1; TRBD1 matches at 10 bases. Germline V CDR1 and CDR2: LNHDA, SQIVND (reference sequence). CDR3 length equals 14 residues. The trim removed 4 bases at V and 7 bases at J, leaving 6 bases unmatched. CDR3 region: CASSTSRDRGEAFF. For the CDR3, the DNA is TGTGCCAGTAGTACCTCCCGGGACAGGGGTGAAGCTTTCTTT.

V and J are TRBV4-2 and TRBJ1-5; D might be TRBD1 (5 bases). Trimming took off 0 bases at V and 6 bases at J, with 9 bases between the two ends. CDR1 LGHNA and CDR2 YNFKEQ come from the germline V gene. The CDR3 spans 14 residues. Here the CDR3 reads CASSQDSGGQPQHF. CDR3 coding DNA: TGTGCCAGCAGCCAAGATTCGGGGGGTCAGCCCCAGCATTTT.

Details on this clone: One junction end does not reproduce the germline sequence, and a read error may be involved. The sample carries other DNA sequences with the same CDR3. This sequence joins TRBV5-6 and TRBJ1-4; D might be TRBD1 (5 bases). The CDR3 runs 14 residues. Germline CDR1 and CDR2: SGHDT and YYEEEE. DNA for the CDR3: TGCGCCAGCAGCTTTTGGGGCCTTAATGAAAAACTGTTTTTT. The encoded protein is CASSFWGLNEKLFF.

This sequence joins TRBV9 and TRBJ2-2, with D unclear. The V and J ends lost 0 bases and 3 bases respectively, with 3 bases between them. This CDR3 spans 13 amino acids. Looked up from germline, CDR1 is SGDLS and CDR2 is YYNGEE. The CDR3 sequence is CASSVVDTGELFF. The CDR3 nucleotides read TGTGCCAGCAGCGTAGTAGACACCGGGGAGCTGTTTTTT.

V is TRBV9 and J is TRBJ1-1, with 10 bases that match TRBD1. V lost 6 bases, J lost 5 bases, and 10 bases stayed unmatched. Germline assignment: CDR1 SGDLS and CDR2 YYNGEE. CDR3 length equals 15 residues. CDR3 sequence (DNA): TGTGCCAGCACCAAAGACAGGGGGCGAAGGACTGAAGCTTTCTTT. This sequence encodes CASTKDRGRRTEAFF.

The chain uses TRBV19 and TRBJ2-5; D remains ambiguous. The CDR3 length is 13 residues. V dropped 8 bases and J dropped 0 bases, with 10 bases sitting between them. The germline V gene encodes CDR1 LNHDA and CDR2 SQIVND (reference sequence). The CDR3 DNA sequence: TGTGCCAGTTCCGCGGCCTACCAAGAGACCCAGTACTTC. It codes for CASSAAYQETQYF.

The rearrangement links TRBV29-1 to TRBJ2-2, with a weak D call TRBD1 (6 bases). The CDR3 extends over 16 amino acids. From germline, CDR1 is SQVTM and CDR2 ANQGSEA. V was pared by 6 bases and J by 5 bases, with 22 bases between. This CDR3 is CSVAGLTGLGTGELFF. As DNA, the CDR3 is TGCAGCGTGGCGGGCTTAACAGGGTTGGGGACCGGGGAGCTGTTTTTT.

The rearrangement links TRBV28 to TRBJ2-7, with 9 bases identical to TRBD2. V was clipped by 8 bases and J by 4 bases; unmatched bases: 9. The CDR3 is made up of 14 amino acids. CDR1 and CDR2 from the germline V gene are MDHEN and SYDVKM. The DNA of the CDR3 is TGTGCCAGCCAACCGGGACTAGCTATTTACGAGCAGTACTTC. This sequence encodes CASQPGLAIYEQYF.

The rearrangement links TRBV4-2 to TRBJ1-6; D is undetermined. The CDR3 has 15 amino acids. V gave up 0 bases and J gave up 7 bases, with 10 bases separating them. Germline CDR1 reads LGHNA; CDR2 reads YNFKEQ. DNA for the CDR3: TGTGCCAGCAGCCAAGATCGGGGTAGGAATTCACCCCTCCACTTT. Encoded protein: CASSQDRGRNSPLHF.

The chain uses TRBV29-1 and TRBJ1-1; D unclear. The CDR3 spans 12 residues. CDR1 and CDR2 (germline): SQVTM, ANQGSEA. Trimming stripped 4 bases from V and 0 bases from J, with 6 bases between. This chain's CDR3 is CSVAVMNTEAFF. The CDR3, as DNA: TGCAGCGTTGCGGTTATGAACACTGAAGCTTTCTTT.

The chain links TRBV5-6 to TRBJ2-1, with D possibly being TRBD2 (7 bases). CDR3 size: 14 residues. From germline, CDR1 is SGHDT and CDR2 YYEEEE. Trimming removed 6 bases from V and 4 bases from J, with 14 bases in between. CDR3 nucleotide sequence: TGTGCCAGCACTGGGGGGGCTGTTTACAATGAGCAGTTCTTC. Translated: CASTGGAVYNEQFF.

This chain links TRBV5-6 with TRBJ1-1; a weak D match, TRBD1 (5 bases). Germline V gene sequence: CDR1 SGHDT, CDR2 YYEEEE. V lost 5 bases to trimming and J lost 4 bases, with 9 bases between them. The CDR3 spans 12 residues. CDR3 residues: CASSPGGTEAFF. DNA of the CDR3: TGTGCCAGCAGTCCCGGGGGCACTGAAGCTTTCTTT.

For the CDR3, the DNA is TGTGCCAGCAGCTTAGGATCTTCGAGCCAAGAGACCCAGTACTTC. This codes for CASSLGSSSQETQYF. The V gene is TRBV7-6, the J gene TRBJ2-5; no firm D call. Trimming shortened V by 1 base and J by 1 base, and 10 bases separated the two germline ends. The V gene's germline CDR1 is SGHVS and CDR2 FNYEAQ. This CDR3 spans 15 amino acids.

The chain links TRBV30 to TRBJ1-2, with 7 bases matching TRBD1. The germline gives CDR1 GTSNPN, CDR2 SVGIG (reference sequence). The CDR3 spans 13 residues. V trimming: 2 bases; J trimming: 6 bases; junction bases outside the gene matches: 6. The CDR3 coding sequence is TGTGCCTGGAGTTTCGCCAGGGGGGATGGCTACACCTTC. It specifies CAWSFARGDGYTF.

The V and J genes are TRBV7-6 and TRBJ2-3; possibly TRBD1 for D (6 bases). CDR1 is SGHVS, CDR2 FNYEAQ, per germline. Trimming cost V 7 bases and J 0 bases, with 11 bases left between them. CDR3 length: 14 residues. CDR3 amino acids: CASTVGASTDTQYF. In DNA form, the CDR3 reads TGTGCCAGCACGGTGGGGGCTAGCACAGATACGCAGTATTTT.